This entry concerns a single T cell receptor (beta chain). Its antigen remains unidentified. The immunoSEQ assay was v3.0, run at survey level. Method: immunoSEQ multiplex PCR; TCRdb's copy keeps in-frame clones and lacks some. The data contain about 22,000 clones, 70% to 90% of them singletons. These data are taken from a study of long-term antiretroviral therapy in people with HIV. Looked up from germline, CDR1 is SGHAT and CDR2 is FQNNGV. CDR3 length equals 13 residues. V lost 1 base, J lost 5 bases, and 6 bases lay in between. Overall study findings and caveats: Spans of CDR3 length were tighter for HIV repertoires than for controls. At every time point, clones expanded before ART dominated the repertoire.

The clonotype was recovered from a man aged 55 to 70 with HIV. The chain couples TRBV11-2 to TRBJ2-1; no definite D call. The sample in question was unsorted PBMCs, obtained 0.6 years after starting antiretroviral therapy. CDR3 protein: CASSLVRHNEQFF. For the CDR3, the DNA is TGTGCCAGCAGCTTAGTCAGGCACAATGAGCAGTTCTTC.